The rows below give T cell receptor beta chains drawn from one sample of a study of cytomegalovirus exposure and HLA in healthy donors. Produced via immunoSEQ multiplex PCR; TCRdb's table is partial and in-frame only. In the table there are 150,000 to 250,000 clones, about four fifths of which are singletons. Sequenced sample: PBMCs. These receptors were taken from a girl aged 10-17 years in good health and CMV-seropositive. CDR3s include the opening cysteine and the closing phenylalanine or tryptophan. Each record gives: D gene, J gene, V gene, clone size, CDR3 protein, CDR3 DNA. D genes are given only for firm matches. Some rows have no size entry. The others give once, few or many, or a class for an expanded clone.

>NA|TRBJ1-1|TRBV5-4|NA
CASSLTGERMNTEAFF
TGTGCCAGCAGCTTGACAGGAGAGAGAATGAACACTGAAGCTTTCTTT
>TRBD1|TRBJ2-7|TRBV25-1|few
CASSVDRGHYEQYF
TGTGCCAGCAGCGTGGACAGGGGACACTACGAGCAGTACTTC
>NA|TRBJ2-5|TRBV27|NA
CASSFTPPGRETQYF
TGTGCCAGCAGTTTCACCCCTCCGGGTCGGGAGACCCAGTACTTC
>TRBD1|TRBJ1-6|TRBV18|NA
CASSPPGQNNSPLHF
TGTGCCAGCTCACCTCCGGGACAGAATAATTCACCCCTCCACTTT
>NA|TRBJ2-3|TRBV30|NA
CAWNRAGTDTQYF
TGTGCCTGGAACAGGGCGGGCACAGATACGCAGTATTTT
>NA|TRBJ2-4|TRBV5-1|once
CASSLGQAHPNIQYF
TGCGCCAGCAGCTTGGGGCAGGCGCACCCAAACATTCAGTACTTC
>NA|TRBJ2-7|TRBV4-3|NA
CASSQMLAGRTYEQYF
TGCGCCAGCAGCCAAATGCTGGCGGGCCGTACCTACGAGCAGTACTTC
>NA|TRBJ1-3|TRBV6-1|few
CASSEIDSVSGNTIYF
TGTGCCAGCAGTGAAATCGACAGTGTCTCTGGAAACACCATATATTTT
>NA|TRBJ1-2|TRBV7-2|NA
CASSPTTPWHGYTF
TGTGCCAGCAGCCCTACGACACCTTGGCATGGCTACACCTTC
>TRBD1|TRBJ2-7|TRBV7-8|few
CASSLALLGQGSYEQYF
TGTGCCAGCAGCTTAGCTCTGCTCGGACAGGGTTCCTACGAGCAGTACTTC
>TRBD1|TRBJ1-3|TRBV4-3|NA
CASSPGQGAFSGNTIYF
TGCGCCAGCAGCCCGGGACAGGGGGCCTTCTCTGGAAACACCATATATTTT
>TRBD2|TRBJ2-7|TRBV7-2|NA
CASSPSLAGGFEQYF
TGTGCCAGCAGCCCTAGCTTGGCGGGGGGGTTCGAGCAGTACTTC
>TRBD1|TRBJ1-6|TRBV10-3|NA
CAISVLDRGSPLHF
TGTGCCATCAGTGTACTTGACAGGGGCTCACCCCTCCACTTT
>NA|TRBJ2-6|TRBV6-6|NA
CASTEAGANVLTF
TGTGCCAGCACGGAGGCTGGGGCCAACGTCCTGACTTTC
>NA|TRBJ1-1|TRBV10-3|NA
CAITQVAHTEAFF
TGTGCCATCACCCAGGTCGCGCACACTGAAGCTTTCTTT
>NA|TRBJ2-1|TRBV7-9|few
CASTLGYNEQFF
TGTGCCAGCACCCTCGGCTACAATGAGCAGTTCTTC
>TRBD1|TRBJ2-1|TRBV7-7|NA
CASSLDGTGGPNEQFF
TGTGCCAGCAGCTTAGACGGGACAGGGGGCCCCAATGAGCAGTTCTTC
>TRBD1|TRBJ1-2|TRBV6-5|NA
CASSQGGMRNGYTF
TGTGCCAGCAGCCAGGGGGGTATGAGGAATGGCTACACCTTC
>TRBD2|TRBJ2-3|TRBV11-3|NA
CASSLGASGGGDTQYF
TGTGCCAGCAGCTTAGGGGCTAGCGGGGGCGGAGATACGCAGTATTTT
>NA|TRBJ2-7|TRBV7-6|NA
CASSTRVSEQYF
TGTGCCAGCAGCACCAGGGTGAGCGAGCAGTACTTC
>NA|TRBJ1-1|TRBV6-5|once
CASSVTRGNTEAFF
TGTGCCAGCAGTGTCACACGAGGGAACACTGAAGCTTTCTTT
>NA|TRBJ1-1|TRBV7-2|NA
CASSLSQGSRTEAFF
TGTGCCAGCAGCTTATCTCAGGGGAGCAGGACTGAAGCTTTCTTT
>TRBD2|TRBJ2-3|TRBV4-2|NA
CASSQGLAGGPGTDTQYF
TGTGCCAGCAGCCAAGGACTAGCGGGGGGGCCCGGCACAGATACGCAGTATTTT
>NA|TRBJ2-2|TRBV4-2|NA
CASSQAWRVGAGELFF
TGTGCCAGCAGCCAAGCTTGGAGGGTGGGGGCCGGGGAGCTGTTTTTT
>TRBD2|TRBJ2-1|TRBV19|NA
CASSSTSGGAYNEQFF
TGTGCCAGTAGTTCGACTAGCGGGGGAGCTTACAATGAGCAGTTCTTC
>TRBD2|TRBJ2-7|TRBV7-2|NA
CASSLEAGGLYEQYF
TGTGCCAGCAGCTTAGAGGCGGGGGGGCTCTACGAGCAGTACTTC
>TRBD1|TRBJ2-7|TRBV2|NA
CASSTGQSSYEQYF
TGTGCCAGCAGTACGGGACAGAGCTCCTACGAGCAGTACTTC
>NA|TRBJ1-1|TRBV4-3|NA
CASSQEWGPEAFF
TGCGCCAGCAGCCAAGAGTGGGGCCCTGAAGCTTTCTTT
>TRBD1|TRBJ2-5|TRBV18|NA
CASSRGTGGRETQYF
TGTGCCAGCTCACGAGGGACAGGGGGCCGCGAGACCCAGTACTTC
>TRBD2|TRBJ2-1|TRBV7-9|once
CASSLVRGGHNEQFF
TGTGCCAGCAGCTTAGTTCGCGGGGGGCACAATGAGCAGTTCTTC
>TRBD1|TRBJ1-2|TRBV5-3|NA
CARSSGQSYGYTF
TGTGCCAGAAGCTCGGGACAGAGCTATGGCTACACCTTC
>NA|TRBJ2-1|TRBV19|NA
CASRRGSNEQFF
TGTGCCAGTAGGCGGGGAAGCAATGAGCAGTTCTTC
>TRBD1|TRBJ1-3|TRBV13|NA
CASSPQGNTIYF
TGTGCCAGCAGCCCACAGGGGAACACCATATATTTT
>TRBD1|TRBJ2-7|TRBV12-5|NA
CASGLTSLTGISYEQYF
TGTGCTAGTGGTTTGACTTCTTTGACAGGGATATCCTACGAGCAGTACTTC
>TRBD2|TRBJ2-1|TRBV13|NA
CASSLDLPGLAGNEQFF
TGTGCCAGCAGCTTAGATCTTCCGGGACTAGCGGGAAATGAGCAGTTCTTC
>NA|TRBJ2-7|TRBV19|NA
CASSTDRLEGSISYEQYF
TGTGCCAGTAGTACAGACCGACTGGAAGGGAGTATCTCCTACGAGCAGTACTTC
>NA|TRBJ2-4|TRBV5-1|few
CASSDTSTKNIQYF
TGCGCCAGCAGCGATACTAGCACCAAAAACATTCAGTACTTC
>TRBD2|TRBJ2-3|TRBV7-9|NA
CASSLPGLAGGQADTQYF
TGTGCCAGCAGCTTGCCGGGACTAGCGGGGGGGCAGGCAGATACGCAGTATTTT
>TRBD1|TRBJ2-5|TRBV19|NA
CASSIGTGPQETQYF
TGTGCCAGTAGTATCGGGACAGGCCCCCAAGAGACCCAGTACTTC
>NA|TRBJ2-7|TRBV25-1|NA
CASSEEGGFSYEQYF
TGTGCCAGCAGTGAGGAGGGCGGATTCTCCTACGAGCAGTACTTC
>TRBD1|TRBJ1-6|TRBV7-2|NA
CASSLGTGGGSPLHF
TGTGCCAGCAGCTTAGGGACAGGGGGAGGTTCACCCCTCCACTTT
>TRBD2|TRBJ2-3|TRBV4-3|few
CASSHRAGGRNTQYF
TGCGCCAGCAGCCACCGAGCGGGGGGGAGGAATACGCAGTATTTT
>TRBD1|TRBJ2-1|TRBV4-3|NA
CASSQRQGGTEGLFHNEQFF
TGCGCCAGCAGCCAACGACAGGGGGGTACGGAGGGACTCTTCCACAATGAGCAGTTCTTC
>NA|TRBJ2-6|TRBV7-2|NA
CASSFQDRPGANVLTF
TGTGCCAGCAGCTTCCAAGACAGGCCTGGGGCCAACGTCCTGACTTTC
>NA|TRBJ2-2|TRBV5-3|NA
CARSPSRGPGELFF
TGTGCCAGAAGCCCTTCCAGGGGACCCGGGGAGCTGTTTTTT
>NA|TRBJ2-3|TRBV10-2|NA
CASSDRYSGTDTQYF
TGCGCCAGCAGTGACCGTTATTCTGGCACAGATACGCAGTATTTT
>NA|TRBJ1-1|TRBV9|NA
CASNIGGGEAFF
TGTGCCAGCAATATAGGGGGGGGTGAAGCTTTCTTT